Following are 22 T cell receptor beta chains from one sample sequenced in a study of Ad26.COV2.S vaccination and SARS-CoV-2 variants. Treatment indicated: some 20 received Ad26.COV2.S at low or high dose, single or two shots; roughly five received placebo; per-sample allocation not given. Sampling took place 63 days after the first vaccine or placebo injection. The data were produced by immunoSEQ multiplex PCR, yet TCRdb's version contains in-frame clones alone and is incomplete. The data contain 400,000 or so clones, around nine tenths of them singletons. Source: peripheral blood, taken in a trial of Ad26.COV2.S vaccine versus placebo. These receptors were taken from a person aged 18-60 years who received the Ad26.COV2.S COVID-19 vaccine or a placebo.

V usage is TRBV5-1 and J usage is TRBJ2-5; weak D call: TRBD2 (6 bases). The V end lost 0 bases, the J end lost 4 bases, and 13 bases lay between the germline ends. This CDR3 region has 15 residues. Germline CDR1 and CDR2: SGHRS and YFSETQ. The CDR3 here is CASSLAVGEAETQYF. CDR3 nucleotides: TGCGCCAGCAGCTTGGCCGTCGGGGAGGCAGAGACCCAGTACTTC.

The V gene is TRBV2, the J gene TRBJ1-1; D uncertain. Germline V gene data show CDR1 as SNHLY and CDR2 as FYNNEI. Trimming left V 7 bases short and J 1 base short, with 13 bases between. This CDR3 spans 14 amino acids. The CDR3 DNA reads TGTGCCAGCACGATTTGGGAGAAGAACACTGAAGCTTTCTTT. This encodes CASTIWEKNTEAFF.

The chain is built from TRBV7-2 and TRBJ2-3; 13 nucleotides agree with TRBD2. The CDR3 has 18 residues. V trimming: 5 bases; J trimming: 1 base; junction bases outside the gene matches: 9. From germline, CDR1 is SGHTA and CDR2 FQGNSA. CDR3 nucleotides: TGTGCCAGCAGCCAACATGGGACTAGCGGGGTGGGCACAGATACGCAGTATTTT. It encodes CASSQHGTSGVGTDTQYF.

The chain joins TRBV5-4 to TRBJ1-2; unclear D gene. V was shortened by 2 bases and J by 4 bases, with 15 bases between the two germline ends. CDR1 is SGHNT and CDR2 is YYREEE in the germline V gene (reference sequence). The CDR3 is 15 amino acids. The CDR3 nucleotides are TGTGCCAGCAGCTTCCCTGAGGGTTTGGCCTATGGCTACACCTTC. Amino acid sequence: CASSFPEGLAYGYTF.

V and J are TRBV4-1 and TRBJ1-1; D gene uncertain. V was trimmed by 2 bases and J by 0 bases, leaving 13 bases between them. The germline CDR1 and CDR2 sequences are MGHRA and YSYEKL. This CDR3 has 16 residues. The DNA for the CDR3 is TGCGCCAGCAGCCAAAAGGCGGCGGGGATGAACACTGAAGCTTTCTTT. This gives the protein CASSQKAAGMNTEAFF.

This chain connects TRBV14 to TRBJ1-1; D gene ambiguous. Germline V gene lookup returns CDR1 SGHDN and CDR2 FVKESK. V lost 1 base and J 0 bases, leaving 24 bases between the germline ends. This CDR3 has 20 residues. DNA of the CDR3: TGTGCCAGCAGCCAAGTTTACGGTGGGCGGGTTTATGGGCTGAACACTGAAGCTTTCTTT. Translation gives CASSQVYGGRVYGLNTEAFF.

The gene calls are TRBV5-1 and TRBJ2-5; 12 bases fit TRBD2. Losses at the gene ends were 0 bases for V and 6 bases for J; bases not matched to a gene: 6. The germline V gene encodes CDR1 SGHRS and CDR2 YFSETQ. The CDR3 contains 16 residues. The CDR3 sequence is CASSLEPSGGAKTQYF. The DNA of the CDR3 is TGCGCCAGCAGCTTGGAACCTAGCGGGGGGGCGAAGACCCAGTACTTC.

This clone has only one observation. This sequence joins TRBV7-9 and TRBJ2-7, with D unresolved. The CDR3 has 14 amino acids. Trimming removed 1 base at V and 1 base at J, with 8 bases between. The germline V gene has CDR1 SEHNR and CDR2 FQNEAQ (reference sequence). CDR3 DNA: TGTGCCAGCAGCTTAGGAGGCACTTCCTACGAGCAGTACTTC. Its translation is CASSLGGTSYEQYF.

The CDR3 reads CASSYLSPLTGSPLHF. DNA for the CDR3: TGTGCCAGCAGTTACTTGAGCCCTCTCACGGGTTCACCCCTCCACTTT. This chain connects TRBV6-5 to TRBJ1-6; D unresolved. V lost 1 base and J lost 9, with 16 bases in between. Germline CDR1 is MNHEY and CDR2 is SVGAGI. CDR3 length: 16 amino acids.

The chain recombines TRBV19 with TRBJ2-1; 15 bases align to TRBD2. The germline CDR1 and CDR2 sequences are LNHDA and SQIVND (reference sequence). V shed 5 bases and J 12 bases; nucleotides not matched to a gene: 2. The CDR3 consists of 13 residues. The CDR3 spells CASSPGLAGGQFF. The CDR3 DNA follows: TGTGCCAGTAGTCCGGGACTAGCGGGGGGGCAGTTCTTC.

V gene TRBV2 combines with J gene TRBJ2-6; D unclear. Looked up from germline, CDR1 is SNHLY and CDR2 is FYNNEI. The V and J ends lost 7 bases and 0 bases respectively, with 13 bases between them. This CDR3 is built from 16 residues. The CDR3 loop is CASKDPRTSGANVLTF. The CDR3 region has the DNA TGTGCCAGCAAGGACCCCAGGACCTCTGGGGCCAACGTCCTGACTTTC.

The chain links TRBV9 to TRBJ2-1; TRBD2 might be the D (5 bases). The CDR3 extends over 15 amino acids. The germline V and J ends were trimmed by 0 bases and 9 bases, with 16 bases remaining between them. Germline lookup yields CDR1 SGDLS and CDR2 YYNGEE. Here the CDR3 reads CASSVAPTSSGEQFF. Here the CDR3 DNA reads TGTGCCAGCAGCGTAGCCCCCACCTCCAGCGGTGAGCAGTTCTTC.

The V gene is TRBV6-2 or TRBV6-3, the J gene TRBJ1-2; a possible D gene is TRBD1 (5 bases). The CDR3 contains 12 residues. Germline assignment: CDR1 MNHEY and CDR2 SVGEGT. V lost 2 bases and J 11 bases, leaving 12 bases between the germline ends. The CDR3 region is CASSYGTSWYTF. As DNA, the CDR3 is TGTGCCAGCAGTTACGGGACCTCATGGTACACCTTC.

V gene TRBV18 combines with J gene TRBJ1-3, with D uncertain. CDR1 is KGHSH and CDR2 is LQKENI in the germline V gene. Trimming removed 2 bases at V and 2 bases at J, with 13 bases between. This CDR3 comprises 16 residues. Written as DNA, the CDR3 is TGTGCCAGCTCACCAAAGTTAAGGACCCCTGGAAACACCATATATTTT. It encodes CASSPKLRTPGNTIYF.

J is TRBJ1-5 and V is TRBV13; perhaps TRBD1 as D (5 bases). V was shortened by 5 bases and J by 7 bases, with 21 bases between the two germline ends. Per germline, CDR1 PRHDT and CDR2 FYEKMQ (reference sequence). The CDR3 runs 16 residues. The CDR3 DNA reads TGTGCCAGCAGCGAACGGGACTTCTCCTCGGGGCAGCCCCAGCATTTT. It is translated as CASSERDFSSGQPQHF.

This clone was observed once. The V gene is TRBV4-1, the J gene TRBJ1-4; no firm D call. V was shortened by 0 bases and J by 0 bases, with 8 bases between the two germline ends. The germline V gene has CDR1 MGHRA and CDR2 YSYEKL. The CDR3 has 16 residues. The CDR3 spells CASSQESSATNEKLFF. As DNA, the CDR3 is TGCGCCAGCAGCCAAGAGTCCAGTGCAACTAATGAAAAACTGTTTTTT.

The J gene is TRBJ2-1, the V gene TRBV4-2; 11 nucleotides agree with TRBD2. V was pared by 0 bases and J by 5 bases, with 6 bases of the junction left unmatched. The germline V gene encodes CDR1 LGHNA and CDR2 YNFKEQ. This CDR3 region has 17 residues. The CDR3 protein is CASSQDRGLAADNEQFF. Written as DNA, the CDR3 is TGTGCCAGCAGCCAAGATAGGGGACTAGCGGCTGACAATGAGCAGTTCTTC.

CDR3 sequence: CASSIDATFRPHEQYF. CDR3 nucleotides: TGTGCCAGTAGTATAGATGCAACTTTCCGCCCCCACGAGCAGTACTTC. This rearrangement joins TRBV19 to TRBJ2-7; unclear D gene. V was pared by 0 bases and J by 5 bases, with 17 bases between. Germline values: CDR1 LNHDA, CDR2 SQIVND (reference sequence). The CDR3 runs to 16 residues.

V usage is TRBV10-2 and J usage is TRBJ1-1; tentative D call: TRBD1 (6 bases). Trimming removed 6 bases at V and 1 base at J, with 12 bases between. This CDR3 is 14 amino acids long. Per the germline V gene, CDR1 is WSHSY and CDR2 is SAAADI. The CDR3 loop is CASRSRGQNTEAFF. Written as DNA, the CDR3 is TGCGCCAGCAGAAGCAGGGGTCAGAACACTGAAGCTTTCTTT.

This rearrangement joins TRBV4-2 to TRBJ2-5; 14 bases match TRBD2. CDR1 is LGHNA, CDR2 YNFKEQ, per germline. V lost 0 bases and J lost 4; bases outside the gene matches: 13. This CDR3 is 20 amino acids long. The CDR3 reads CASSQDPPQTSGGAGETQYF. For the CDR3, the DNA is TGTGCCAGCAGCCAAGATCCCCCCCAGACTAGCGGGGGGGCTGGAGAGACCCAGTACTTC.

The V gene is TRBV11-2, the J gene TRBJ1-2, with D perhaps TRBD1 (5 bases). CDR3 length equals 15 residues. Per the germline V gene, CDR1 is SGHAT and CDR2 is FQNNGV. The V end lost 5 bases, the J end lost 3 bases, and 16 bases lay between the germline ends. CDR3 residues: CASSPGAMNYYGYTF. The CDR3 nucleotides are TGTGCCAGCAGCCCTGGGGCCATGAATTACTATGGCTACACCTTC. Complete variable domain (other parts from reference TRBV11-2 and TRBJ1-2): EAGVAQSPRYKIIEKRQSVAFWCNPISGHATLYWYQQILGQGPKLLIQFQNNGVVDDSQLPKDRFSAERLKGVDSTLKIQPAKLEDSAVYLCASSPGAMNYYGYTFGSGTRLTVV.

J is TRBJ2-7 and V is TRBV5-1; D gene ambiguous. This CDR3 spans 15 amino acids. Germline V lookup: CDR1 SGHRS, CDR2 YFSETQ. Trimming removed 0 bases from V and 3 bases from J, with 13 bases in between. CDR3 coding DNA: TGCGCCAGCAGCTTGGCGTCACCTGGATTCTACGAGCAGTACTTC. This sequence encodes CASSLASPGFYEQYF.